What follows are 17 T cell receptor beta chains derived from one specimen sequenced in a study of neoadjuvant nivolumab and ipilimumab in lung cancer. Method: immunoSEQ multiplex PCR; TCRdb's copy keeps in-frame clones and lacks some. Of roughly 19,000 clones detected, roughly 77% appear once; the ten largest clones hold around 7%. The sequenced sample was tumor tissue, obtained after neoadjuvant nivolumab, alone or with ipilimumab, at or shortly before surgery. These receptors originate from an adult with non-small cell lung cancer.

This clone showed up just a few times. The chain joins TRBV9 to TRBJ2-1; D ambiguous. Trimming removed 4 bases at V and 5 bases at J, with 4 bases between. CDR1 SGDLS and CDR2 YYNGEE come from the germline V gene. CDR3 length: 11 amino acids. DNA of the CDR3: TGTGCCAGCAGCCTAAACAATGAGCAGTTCTTC. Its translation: CASSLNNEQFF.

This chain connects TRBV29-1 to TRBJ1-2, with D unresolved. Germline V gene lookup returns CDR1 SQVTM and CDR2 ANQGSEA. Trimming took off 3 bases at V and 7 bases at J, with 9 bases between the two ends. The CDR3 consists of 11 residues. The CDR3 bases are TGCAGCGTTGATGTAGGCGGTGGCTACACCTTC. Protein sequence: CSVDVGGGYTF.

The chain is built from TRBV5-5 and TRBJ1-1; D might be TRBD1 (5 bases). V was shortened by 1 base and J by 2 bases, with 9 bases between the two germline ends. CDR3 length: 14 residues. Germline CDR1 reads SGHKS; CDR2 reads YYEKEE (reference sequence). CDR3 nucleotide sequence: TGTGCCAGCAGCTTGCAAAGGGACAACACTGAAGCTTTCTTT. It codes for CASSLQRDNTEAFF.

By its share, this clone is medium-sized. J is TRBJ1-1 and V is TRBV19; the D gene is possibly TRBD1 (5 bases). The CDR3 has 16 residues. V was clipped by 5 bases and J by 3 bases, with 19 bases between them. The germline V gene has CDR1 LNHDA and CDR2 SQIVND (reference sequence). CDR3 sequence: CASSSGGGLMDTEAFF. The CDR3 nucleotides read TGTGCCAGTAGTTCGGGTGGGGGACTTATGGACACTGAAGCTTTCTTT.

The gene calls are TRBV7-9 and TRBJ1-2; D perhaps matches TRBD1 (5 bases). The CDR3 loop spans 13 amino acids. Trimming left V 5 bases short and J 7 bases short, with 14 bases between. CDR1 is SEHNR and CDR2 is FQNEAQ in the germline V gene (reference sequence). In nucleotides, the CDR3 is TGTGCCAGCAGCCAGGGCCCTGCTGGTGGCTACACCTTC. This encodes CASSQGPAGGYTF.

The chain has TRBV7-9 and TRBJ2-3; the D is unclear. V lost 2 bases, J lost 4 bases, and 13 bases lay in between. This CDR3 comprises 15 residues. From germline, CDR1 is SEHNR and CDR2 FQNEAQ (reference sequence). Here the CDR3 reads CASSLWVGSADTQYF. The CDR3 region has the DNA TGTGCCAGCAGCTTATGGGTGGGATCCGCAGATACGCAGTATTTT. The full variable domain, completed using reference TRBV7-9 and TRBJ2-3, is DTGVSQNPRHKITKRGQNVTFRCDPISEHNRLYWYRQTLGQGPEFLTYFQNEAQLEKSRLLSDRFSAERPKGSFSTLEIQRTEQGDSAMYLCASSLWVGSADTQYFGPGTRLTVL.

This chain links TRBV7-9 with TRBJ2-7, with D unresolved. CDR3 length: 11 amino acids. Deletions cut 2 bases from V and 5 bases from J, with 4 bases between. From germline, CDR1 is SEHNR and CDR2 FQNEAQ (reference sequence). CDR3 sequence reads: CASSLSHEQYF. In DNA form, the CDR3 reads TGTGCCAGCAGCTTATCCCACGAGCAGTACTTC.

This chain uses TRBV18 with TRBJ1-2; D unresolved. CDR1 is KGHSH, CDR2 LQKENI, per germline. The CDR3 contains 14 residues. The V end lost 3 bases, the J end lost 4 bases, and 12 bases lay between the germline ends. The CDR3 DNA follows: TGTGCCAGCTCACCGGACGAGAAACTCTATGGCTACACCTTC. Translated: CASSPDEKLYGYTF. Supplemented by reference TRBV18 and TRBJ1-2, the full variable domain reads NAGVMQNPRHLVRRRGQEARLRCSPMKGHSHVYWYRQLPEEGLKFMVYLQKENIIDESGMPKERFSAEFPKEGPSILRIQQVVRGDSAAYFCASSPDEKLYGYTFGSGTRLTVV.

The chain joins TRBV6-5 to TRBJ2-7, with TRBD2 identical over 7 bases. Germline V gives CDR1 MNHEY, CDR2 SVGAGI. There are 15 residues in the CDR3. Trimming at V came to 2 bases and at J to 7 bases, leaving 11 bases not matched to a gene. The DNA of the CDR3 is TGTGCCAGCAGTTACGGGAGGGCCGGGGAGAGGGAGCAGTACTTC. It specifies CASSYGRAGEREQYF.

The CDR3 DNA is TGTGCCAGCAGCCTCAGTCACCGCACAGATACGCAGTATTTT. Translation gives CASSLSHRTDTQYF. This rearrangement joins TRBV7-2 to TRBJ2-3; D gene uncertain. Germline-derived CDR1 and CDR2 are SGHTA and FQGNSA. The CDR3 runs to 14 residues. The V gene lost 5 bases and the J gene lost 1 base, with 10 bases spanning the gap. The full variable domain, in which reference TRBV7-2 and TRBJ2-3 provide the parts outside the CDR3, is GAGVSQSPSNKVTEKGKDVELRCDPISGHTALYWYRQSLGQGLEFLIYFQGNSAPDKSGLPSDRFSAERTGGSVSTLTIQRTQQEDSAVYLCASSLSHRTDTQYFGPGTRLTVL.

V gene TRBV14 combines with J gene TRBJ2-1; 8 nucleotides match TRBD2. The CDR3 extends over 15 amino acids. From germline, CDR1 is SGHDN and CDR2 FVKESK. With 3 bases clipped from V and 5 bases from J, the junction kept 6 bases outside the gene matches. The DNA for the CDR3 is TGTGCCAGCAGCCATCCGAGCGGGAGAAACAATGAGCAGTTCTTC. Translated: CASSHPSGRNNEQFF.

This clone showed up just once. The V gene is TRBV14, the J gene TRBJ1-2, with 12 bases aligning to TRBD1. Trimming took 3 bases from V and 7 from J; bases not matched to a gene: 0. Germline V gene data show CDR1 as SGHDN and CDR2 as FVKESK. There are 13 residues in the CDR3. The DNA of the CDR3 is TGTGCCAGCAGCCAGGGACAGGGGGCTGGCTACACCTTC. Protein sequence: CASSQGQGAGYTF.

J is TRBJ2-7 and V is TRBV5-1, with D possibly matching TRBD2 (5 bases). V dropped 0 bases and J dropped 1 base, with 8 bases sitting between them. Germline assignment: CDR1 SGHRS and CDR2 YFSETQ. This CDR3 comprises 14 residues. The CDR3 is CASSLGLPSYEQYF. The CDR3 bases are TGCGCCAGCAGCTTGGGACTACCGTCCTACGAGCAGTACTTC.

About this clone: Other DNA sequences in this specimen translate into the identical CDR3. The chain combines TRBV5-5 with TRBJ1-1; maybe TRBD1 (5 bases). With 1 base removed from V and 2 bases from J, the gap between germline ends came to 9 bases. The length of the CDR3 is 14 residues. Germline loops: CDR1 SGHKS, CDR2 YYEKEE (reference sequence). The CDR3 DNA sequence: TGTGCCAGCAGCTTGCAACGGACAAACACTGAAGCTTTCTTT. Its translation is CASSLQRTNTEAFF.

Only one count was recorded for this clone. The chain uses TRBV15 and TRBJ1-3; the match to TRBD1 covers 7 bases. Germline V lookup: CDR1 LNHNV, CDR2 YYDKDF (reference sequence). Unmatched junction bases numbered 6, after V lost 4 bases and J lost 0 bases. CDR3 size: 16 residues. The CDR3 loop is CATSKTGFDSGNTIYF. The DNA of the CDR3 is TGTGCCACCAGCAAGACAGGGTTCGACTCTGGAAACACCATATATTTT.

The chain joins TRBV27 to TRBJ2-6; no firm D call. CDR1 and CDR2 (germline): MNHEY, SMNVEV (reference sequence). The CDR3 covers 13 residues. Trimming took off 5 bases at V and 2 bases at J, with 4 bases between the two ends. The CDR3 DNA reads TGTGCCAGCAGTATCCCTGGGGCCAACGTCCTGACTTTC. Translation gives CASSIPGANVLTF.

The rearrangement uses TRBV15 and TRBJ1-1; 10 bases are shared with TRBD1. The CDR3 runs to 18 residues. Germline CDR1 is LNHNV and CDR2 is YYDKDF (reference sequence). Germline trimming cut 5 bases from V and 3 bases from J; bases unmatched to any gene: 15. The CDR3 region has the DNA TGTGCCACCAGCGGTTGGTCCGGACAGGGGGTCGGGGACACTGAAGCTTTCTTT. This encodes CATSGWSGQGVGDTEAFF.